Presented here are 30 T cell receptor beta chains from one specimen sequenced in a study of blood T cell repertoires in COVID-19. Generated by immunoSEQ multiplex PCR, the TCRdb table keeps only in-frame clones and is missing some. In the table there are around 99,000 clones, around three quarters of which are singletons. Sequences were obtained from peripheral blood. The receptors come from a human donor in a cohort sampled during active or convalescent COVID-19.

V usage is TRBV10-2 and J usage is TRBJ2-2; 8 bases line up with TRBD1. Unmatched junction bases numbered 8, after V lost 7 bases and J lost 4 bases. The length of the CDR3 is 15 residues. CDR1 is WSHSY and CDR2 is SAAADI in the germline V gene. The CDR3 loop is CASTGGQVATGELFF. In DNA, the CDR3 is TGCGCCAGCACCGGGGGACAGGTGGCCACCGGGGAGCTGTTTTTT.

About this clone: This sample includes further DNA sequences coding for the same CDR3. This chain uses TRBV19 with TRBJ2-7, with D uncertain. The CDR3 covers 14 residues. Trimming removed 1 base at V and 4 bases at J, with 11 bases between. Germline-derived CDR1 and CDR2 are LNHDA and SQIVND (reference sequence). This CDR3 reads CASSIAGDPYEQYF. The CDR3 nucleotides are TGTGCCAGTAGTATAGCGGGTGATCCTTACGAGCAGTACTTC. Full variable domain (missing parts from reference TRBV19 and TRBJ2-7): DGGITQSPKYLFRKEGQNVTLSCEQNLNHDAMYWYRQDPGQGLRLIYYSQIVNDFQKGDIAEGYSVSREKKESFPLTVTSAQKNPTAFYLCASSIAGDPYEQYFGPGTRLTVT.

The chain combines TRBV28 with TRBJ1-2, with TRBD1 identical over 9 bases. This CDR3 has 16 residues. CDR1 is MDHEN and CDR2 is SYDVKM in the germline V gene. J was trimmed by 8 bases and V by 6 bases; bases with no gene match: 16. The CDR3 nucleotides are TGTGCCAGCAGGACCGCGGGACAGGGAGGGAAGAGGGGCTACACCTTC. Amino acids: CASRTAGQGGKRGYTF.

This clone has only one observation. V is TRBV28 and J is TRBJ1-2; D uncertain. CDR3 length: 12 amino acids. The V end was cut by 6 bases, the J end by 4 bases, with 9 bases between. From germline, CDR1 is MDHEN and CDR2 SYDVKM. In DNA form, the CDR3 reads TGTGCCAGCAGCCTCAAGAGCTATGGCTACACCTTC. This encodes CASSLKSYGYTF.

V usage is TRBV11-2 and J usage is TRBJ2-3, with 10 bases that match TRBD2. V shed 5 bases and J 1 base; nucleotides not matched to a gene: 3. This CDR3 region has 15 residues. Germline V lookup: CDR1 SGHAT, CDR2 FQNNGV. The DNA for the CDR3 is TGTGCCAGCAGCGGAACTAGCGGGGGCACAGATACGCAGTATTTT. Translated: CASSGTSGGTDTQYF.

The chain recombines TRBV6-6 with TRBJ2-1, with 11 bases that match TRBD2. The J segment lost 3 bases and the V segment lost 5 bases, leaving 3 bases of the junction unmatched. The CDR3 runs 15 residues. From germline, CDR1 is MNHNY and CDR2 SVGAGI (reference sequence). The CDR3 spells CASSDLAGGYNEQFF. Here the CDR3 DNA reads TGTGCCAGCAGTGACCTAGCGGGAGGCTACAATGAGCAGTTCTTC.

The rearrangement uses TRBV19 and TRBJ2-2, with 9 bases that match TRBD2. CDR3 size: 16 residues. From germline, CDR1 is LNHDA and CDR2 SQIVND (reference sequence). The J segment lost 4 bases and the V segment lost 6 bases, leaving 9 bases of the junction unmatched. CDR3 region: CASSRNSGSGTGELFF. CDR3 nucleotides: TGTGCCAGTAGCCGCAATAGCGGGAGTGGCACCGGGGAGCTGTTTTTT.

This clone has only a few counts. The chain has TRBV30 and TRBJ2-7; tentatively, D is TRBD1 (6 bases). Between the trimmed V and J ends, which lost 1 base and 5 bases, there was a span of 18 bases. This CDR3 has 15 residues. Germline CDR1 and CDR2: GTSNPN and SVGIG (reference sequence). The CDR3 region has the DNA TGTGCCTGGAGTGCGCTTCACAGGGTCGGTCACGAGCAGTACTTC. Translated: CAWSALHRVGHEQYF.

This rearrangement joins TRBV4-3 to TRBJ2-1; D might be TRBD2 (5 bases). The CDR3 has 16 amino acids. Germline assignment: CDR1 LGHNA and CDR2 YSLEER. Trimming cost V 3 bases and J 0 bases, with 12 bases left between them. CDR3 loop: CASSHALGSSYNEQFF. DNA for the CDR3: TGCGCCAGCAGCCACGCGTTGGGGAGCTCCTACAATGAGCAGTTCTTC.

The chain carries TRBV5-1 and TRBJ1-1; D might be TRBD1 (6 bases). V lost 0 bases and J 0 bases, leaving 9 bases between the germline ends. The CDR3 length is 15 residues. Germline assignment: CDR1 SGHRS and CDR2 YFSETQ. The CDR3 sequence: CASSLADRLNTEAFF. The CDR3 DNA reads TGCGCCAGCAGCTTGGCGGACAGATTGAACACTGAAGCTTTCTTT.

The rearrangement joins TRBV2 to TRBJ2-2; 8 nucleotides align to TRBD1. With 10 bases clipped from V and 1 base from J, the junction kept 8 bases outside the gene matches. CDR1 and CDR2 from the germline V gene are SNHLY and FYNNEI. The CDR3 is 15 amino acids. The CDR3 sequence is CATWDRRKNTGELFF. DNA for the CDR3: TGTGCCACCTGGGACAGGAGAAAGAACACCGGGGAGCTGTTTTTT.

Comment on this clone: A much larger clone differs by one base, so this may be a read error. The chain couples TRBV5-6 to TRBJ2-2, with D possibly being TRBD1 (6 bases). V lost 4 bases and J lost 1, with 8 bases in between. The CDR3 spans 14 residues. CDR1 and CDR2 (germline): SGHDT, YYEEEE. DNA for the CDR3: TGTGCCAGCAGCCGGACAGTGAACACCGGGGAGCTGTTTTTT. Its translation: CASSRTVNTGELFF.

The chain combines TRBV12-3 or TRBV12-4 with TRBJ1-2; maybe TRBD1 (5 bases). CDR3 length: 13 residues. With 3 bases removed from V and 4 bases from J, the gap between germline ends came to 9 bases. CDR3 region: CASSLGPGYGYTF. DNA of the CDR3: TGTGCCAGCAGTTTGGGGCCGGGCTATGGCTACACCTTC.

V and J are TRBV18 and TRBJ1-1, with no clear D. Per germline, CDR1 KGHSH and CDR2 LQKENI. The V end lost 3 bases, the J end lost 3 bases, and 11 bases lay between the germline ends. There are 14 residues in the CDR3. This chain's CDR3 is CASSPSRSYTEAFF. As DNA, the CDR3 is TGTGCCAGCTCACCCTCCAGGTCTTACACTGAAGCTTTCTTT.

The CDR3 DNA sequence: TGTGCCAGTAAGGCGGGGTGGGTCTCCGGGGAGCTGTTTTTT. It is translated as CASKAGWVSGELFF. The rearrangement uses TRBV19 and TRBJ2-2; D is perhaps TRBD2 (6 bases). V lost 7 bases and J 6 bases, leaving 15 bases between the germline ends. Germline V gene lookup returns CDR1 LNHDA and CDR2 SQIVND (reference sequence). The CDR3 is 14 amino acids.

The rearrangement uses TRBV7-9 and TRBJ1-4; 9 bases are shared with TRBD1. J lost 7 bases, V lost 4 bases, and 10 bases had no gene match. The CDR3 loop spans 16 amino acids. The V gene's germline CDR1 is SEHNR and CDR2 FQNEAQ (reference sequence). As DNA, the CDR3 is TGTGCCAGCAGCTCATCCCCGGGACAGGGAATTGAAAAACTGTTTTTT. As protein: CASSSSPGQGIEKLFF.

This clone was observed at least ten times. The J gene is TRBJ1-1, the V gene TRBV6-2 or TRBV6-3, with 8 positions matching TRBD1. Unmatched junction bases numbered 3, after V lost 5 bases and J lost 4 bases. The CDR3 sequence is 13 residues long. Germline V gives CDR1 MNHEY, CDR2 SVGEGT. CDR3 sequence reads: CASSTQGATEAFF. CDR3 sequence (DNA): TGTGCCAGCAGTACCCAGGGGGCCACTGAAGCTTTCTTT.

This clone was counted between two and nine times. The V gene is TRBV18, the J gene TRBJ2-7; no clear D. Trimming cost V 1 base and J 3 bases, with 7 bases left between them. The CDR3 extends over 13 amino acids. Per the germline V gene, CDR1 is KGHSH and CDR2 is LQKENI. The DNA for the CDR3 is TGTGCCAGCTCACCACGGCATGACTACGAGCAGTACTTC. Amino acid sequence: CASSPRHDYEQYF.

This chain links TRBV3-1 (or the pseudogene TRBV3-2) with TRBJ1-2, with 7 bases aligning to TRBD1. CDR3 length: 12 residues. The V gene's germline CDR1 is LGHDT and CDR2 YNNKEL (reference sequence). The V gene end was trimmed by 2 bases and the J gene end by 8 bases; junction bases not matched to a gene: 2. The CDR3 coding sequence is TGTGCCAGCAGCCAAAGGGACAGCGGCTACACCTTC. Its translation is CASSQRDSGYTF.

V gene TRBV7-2 combines with J gene TRBJ1-3, with TRBD1 as a possible D gene (6 bases). Per the germline V gene, CDR1 is SGHTA and CDR2 is FQGNSA. The CDR3 is 15 residues long. V was pared by 1 base and J by 4 bases, with 11 bases between. Written as DNA, the CDR3 is TGTGCCAGCAGCTTAGATTGGACAGTGGGAAACACCATATATTTT. Its protein product is CASSLDWTVGNTIYF.

The chain couples TRBV6-6 to TRBJ1-6; 9 nucleotides agree with TRBD1. V lost 7 bases to trimming and J lost 8 bases; unmatched junction nucleotides: 6. CDR1 MNHNY and CDR2 SVGAGI come from the germline V gene (reference sequence). The length of the CDR3 is 14 residues. CDR3 DNA: TGTGCCAGCACCTACCGGGACAGGGATTCACCCCTCCACTTT. This gives the protein CASTYRDRDSPLHF.

The V gene is TRBV4-3, the J gene TRBJ1-1; 9 nucleotides line up with TRBD1. The CDR3 sequence is 16 residues long. V was clipped by 8 bases and J by 6 bases; unmatched bases: 16. Germline V lookup: CDR1 LGHNA, CDR2 YSLEER. The CDR3 spells CASRNRGRTGKSEAFF. CDR3 in DNA: TGCGCCAGCCGGAACAGGGGGCGGACAGGAAAGTCTGAAGCTTTCTTT.

This clone showed up just a few times. The chain joins TRBV5-6 to TRBJ2-3; 8 nucleotides agree with TRBD1. V was clipped by 4 bases and J by 3 bases; unmatched bases: 10. This CDR3 has 16 residues. Germline V CDR1 and CDR2: SGHDT, YYEEEE. The CDR3 DNA is TGTGCCAGCAGCGTATACAGGGGGTTAGAGACAGATACGCAGTATTTT. This sequence encodes CASSVYRGLETDTQYF.

There are a few counts of this clone. This CDR3 is CASSYRFAGNQPQHF. DNA of the CDR3: TGTGCCAGCAGTTACCGGTTTGCAGGGAATCAGCCCCAGCATTTT. This chain links TRBV6-6 with TRBJ1-5, with D perhaps TRBD1 (5 bases). Germline loops: CDR1 MNHNY, CDR2 SVGAGI (reference sequence). The V end lost 2 bases, the J end lost 4 bases, and 12 bases lay between the germline ends. The CDR3 contains 15 residues.

This sequence joins TRBV2 and TRBJ2-7; TRBD1 might be the D (6 bases). Trimming removed 0 bases at V and 6 bases at J, with 21 bases between. The CDR3 extends over 17 amino acids. Germline V gene lookup returns CDR1 SNHLY and CDR2 FYNNEI. As DNA, the CDR3 is TGTGCCAGCAGTGAAGCAGGACAGTCCTTGGGGCAAGCCGAGCAGTACTTC. It specifies CASSEAGQSLGQAEQYF.

The chain combines TRBV18 with TRBJ2-3; D is perhaps TRBD1 (5 bases). Trimming left V 1 base short and J 8 bases short, with 16 bases between. Germline CDR1 and CDR2: KGHSH and LQKENI. The CDR3 sequence is 15 residues long. The CDR3 spells CASSPLASEQGTQYF. DNA of the CDR3: TGTGCCAGCTCACCACTGGCGAGTGAGCAGGGTACGCAGTATTTT. Full variable domain (outside the CDR3, taken from reference TRBV18 and TRBJ2-3): NAGVMQNPRHLVRRRGQEARLRCSPMKGHSHVYWYRQLPEEGLKFMVYLQKENIIDESGMPKERFSAEFPKEGPSILRIQQVVRGDSAAYFCASSPLASEQGTQYFGPGTRLTVL.

The chain employs TRBV7-8 and TRBJ1-4; D not certain. Germline-derived CDR1 and CDR2 are SGHVS and FQNEAQ. The CDR3 is 15 residues long. V lost 5 bases and J lost 0, with 10 bases in between. This chain's CDR3 is CASSRLPSTNEKLFF. The CDR3, as DNA: TGTGCCAGCAGCCGACTTCCCTCAACTAATGAAAAACTGTTTTTT.

This clone showed up just a few times. This chain joins TRBV6-5 and TRBJ2-5; 12 nucleotides line up with TRBD2. CDR1 and CDR2 from the germline V gene are MNHEY and SVGAGI. After removal of 8 bases from V and 7 bases from J, the junction contained 8 bases not matched to a gene. The CDR3 totals 14 residues. CDR3 loop: CASVPGLAGPTQYF. The CDR3 bases are TGTGCCAGCGTCCCGGGACTAGCGGGTCCGACCCAGTACTTC.

J is TRBJ1-5 and V is TRBV6-5, with D maybe TRBD1 (5 bases). Germline loops: CDR1 MNHEY, CDR2 SVGAGI. V lost 2 bases to trimming and J lost 8 bases, with 10 bases between them. The CDR3 spans 13 residues. CDR3 bases: TGTGCCAGCAGTTACCAGGGTACGGAGCCCCAGCATTTT. This encodes CASSYQGTEPQHF.

V usage is TRBV6-6 and J usage is TRBJ2-6, with a possible D match to TRBD1 (6 bases). The germline gives CDR1 MNHNY, CDR2 SVGAGI (reference sequence). The CDR3 contains 16 residues. V was trimmed by 6 bases and J by 0 bases, leaving 12 bases between them. DNA for the CDR3: TGTGCCAGCAGGCCAGGGGTACTCTCTGGGGCCAACGTCCTGACTTTC. Amino acids: CASRPGVLSGANVLTF.